This T cell receptor (beta chain) was profiled in a study of vaccination and CD4 T cells after COVID-19. Treatment given: roughly ten-day PBMC culture with coronavirus spike peptide pools or control peptides (ViraFEST assay). A remark on this clonotype: What it binds is not known.

Study findings and constraints: Of the reactive clones in convalescent patients, a median roughly 86% showed up only post-vaccination.

The CDR3 is made up of 17 amino acids. The V and J ends lost 3 bases and 3 bases, in that order; junction bases with no gene match: 7. The germline V gene has CDR1 LNHDA and CDR2 SQIVND (reference sequence). Cultured CD4+ T cells had their DNA profiled by the Oncomine TCR Beta short-read assay. Using its own MiXCR run on the PCR reads, TCRdb lists one record per CDR3 protein. Here the sample spans roughly 14,000 distinct CDR3 sequences, roughly 52% being singletons. The rearrangement joins TRBV19 to TRBJ1-5; 11 bases are a match to TRBD1. This sequence originates from a human donor who had recovered from COVID-19. The specimen sequenced was CD4+ T cells from blood, cultured in vitro. The CDR3 bases are TGTGCCAGTAGTATCTTTGGACAGGGGGCAATCAATCAGCCCCAGCATTTT. It encodes CASSIFGQGAINQPQHF.